Listed below are T cell receptor beta chains from one sample, sequenced in a study of response to subunit inactivated influenza vaccine. Using its own MiXCR run on the RT-PCR reads, TCRdb lists one record per CDR3 protein. The sample contains more than 450,000 distinct CDR3 sequences, roughly 12% of which appear only once. The specimen comprised PBMCs from blood, sampled on the day of vaccination. These receptors came from a man aged 45-60 years who received an inactivated influenza vaccine. Both conserved end residues are part of each CDR3. D genes are given only for firm matches. Clone size, where shown, is once, few, many, or a class for clones that have expanded.

- TRBJ2-7 TRBV6-5 15 few TGTGCCAGCAGTTACTCGCGGAGCAGCGGCTACGAGCAGTACTTC CASSYSRSSGYEQYF
TRBD1 TRBJ2-2 TRBV7-9 16 few TGTGCCAGCAGCCAAGCCGGACAGGGTAACACCGGGGAGCTGTTTTTT CASSQAGQGNTGELFF
- TRBJ2-7 TRBV5-1 14 few TGCGCCAGCAGCTCAGACTCGTACTCCTACGAGCAGTACTTC CASSSDSYSYEQYF
TRBD2 TRBJ2-3 TRBV7-2 17 - TGTGCCAGCAGCTTCCCTAGGACTAGCGGGAGGGCGGGTACGCAGTATTTT CASSFPRTSGRAGTQYF
- TRBJ1-1 TRBV20-1 13 many TGCAGTGCCAACCTGGGGGAAAACCCTGAAGCTTTCTTT CSANLGENPEAFF
- TRBJ2-1 TRBV11-2 15 - TGTGCCAGCAGCTTAGATTGGGGACAATACAATGAGCAGTTCTTC CASSLDWGQYNEQFF
- TRBJ2-5 TRBV20-1 10 few TGCAGTGGGTCTGGGGAGACCCAGTACTTC CSGSGETQYF
TRBD1 TRBJ2-1 TRBV5-1 16 many TGCGCCAGCAGCTCCCCGACCGGGACAGAGTACAATGAGCAGTTCTTC CASSSPTGTEYNEQFF
- TRBJ2-1 TRBV20-1 13 many TGCAGTGCTCCATCCTACGGGGGCAGTGAGCAGTTCTTC CSAPSYGGSEQFF
- TRBJ2-4 TRBV7-9 12 once TGTGCCAGCAGCGAAGACAGGCACATTCAGTACTTC CASSEDRHIQYF
TRBD2 TRBJ2-3 TRBV11-2 19 few TGTGCCAGCAGCTACGGGACTAGCGGGGGGGCCTGGAGCACAGATACGCAGTATTTT CASSYGTSGGAWSTDTQYF
- TRBJ2-2 TRBV7-3 13 - TGTGCCAGCAGCTTTAGAAACAACGGGGAGCTGTTTTTT CASSFRNNGELFF
TRBD1 TRBJ1-4 TRBV3-1 14 many TGTGCCAGCAGCCCGACAGGGGGTAATGAAAAACTGTTTTTT CASSPTGGNEKLFF
- TRBJ2-2 TRBV29-1 14 few TGCAGCGTTGCGCGGGGGCCGAACACCGGGGAGCTGTTTTTT CSVARGPNTGELFF
TRBD1 TRBJ2-1 TRBV15 14 many TGTGCCACCAGCGAAGGACAGGGGGACAATGAGCAGTTCTTC CATSEGQGDNEQFF
- TRBJ1-2 TRBV12-3/TRBV12-4 13 few TGTGCCAGCAGTTTGATGGGGGCGGCTGGCTACACCTTC CASSLMGAAGYTF
TRBD1 TRBJ1-2 TRBV7-9 15 - TGTGCCAGCAGCTTAGTACCGGGACAGGACTTGGGCTACACCTTC CASSLVPGQDLGYTF
TRBD1 TRBJ2-7 TRBV6-2/TRBV6-3 15 - TGTGCCAGCAGAAGACCGGGACAGGGGGTTTACGAGCAGTACTTC CASRRPGQGVYEQYF
- TRBJ1-1 TRBV6-1 14 - TGTGCCAGCAGTGCCACAGGGATGAACACTGAAGCTTTCTTT CASSATGMNTEAFF
- TRBJ2-5 TRBV15 14 few TGTGCCACCAGCAGAGATACGGGCCAAGAGACCCAGTACTTC CATSRDTGQETQYF
- TRBJ2-7 TRBV20-1 15 few TGCAGTGCTAGAGAGGACCGGGACAACCCCTACGAGCAGTACTTC CSAREDRDNPYEQYF
TRBD1 TRBJ1-4 TRBV4-2 15 - TGTGCCAGCAGCCCCGACAGGGAGGTTTATGAAAAACTGTTTTTT CASSPDREVYEKLFF
- TRBJ2-1 TRBV7-2 15 few TGTGCCAGCAGCTTAGGGGGGAGAGTCGACAATGAGCAGTTCTTC CASSLGGRVDNEQFF
- TRBJ1-5 TRBV7-2 14 few TGTGCCAGCAGCTTAGCTTTAGTTAATCAGCCCCAGCATTTT CASSLALVNQPQHF
TRBD1 TRBJ1-5 TRBV27 24 few TGTGCCAGCAGTTTATCTAGAAGCACCTTAGTCCGTAACCGACAGGGGGCGCCGGATCAGCCCCAGCATTTT CASSLSRSTLVRNRQGAPDQPQHF
TRBD2 TRBJ2-7 TRBV6-2/TRBV6-3 14 many TGTGCCAGCAGGGATAGCGGGGTTCCCTACGAGCAGTACTTC CASRDSGVPYEQYF
- TRBJ2-3 TRBV12-3/TRBV12-4 12 many TGTGCCAGCAGGGGCGGAACAGATACGCAGTATTTT CASRGGTDTQYF
TRBD2 TRBJ2-5 TRBV5-1 14 many TGCGCCAGCAGCCAGGGACTAGCGAGAGAGACCCAGTACTTC CASSQGLARETQYF
- TRBJ1-2 TRBV28 14 few TGTGCCAGCAGGTCGACAGGAGATCCCTATGGCTACACCTTC CASRSTGDPYGYTF
TRBD2 TRBJ2-2 TRBV7-6 15 few TGTGCCAGCAGCTTAGACGGGGGGGCAGTCGGGGAGCTGTTTTTT CASSLDGGAVGELFF
- TRBJ2-7 TRBV4-3 14 - TGCGCCAGCAGCGAAAGTTGGGGGTTCGACGAGCAGTACTTC CASSESWGFDEQYF
- TRBJ2-3 TRBV7-9 12 few TGTGCCAGCAGCATGGACTTCTATACGCAGTATTTT CASSMDFYTQYF
- TRBJ1-1 TRBV11-2 17 few TGTGCCAGCAGCTTAAACCCACAGGGTTGGGGGAGCACTGAAGCTTTCTTT CASSLNPQGWGSTEAFF
- TRBJ1-6 TRBV5-1 14 many TGCGCCAGCAGCGCTGACAGGAGTAATTCACCCCTCCACTTT CASSADRSNSPLHF
- TRBJ2-1 TRBV6-1 15 many TGTGCCAGCAGTCCCCGTCCGAGCTCCTACAATGAGCAGTTCTTC CASSPRPSSYNEQFF
TRBD2 TRBJ2-5 TRBV6-2/TRBV6-3 15 - TGTGCCAGCAGTCGACTAGCGGGAAGCCTGGAGACCCAGTACTTC CASSRLAGSLETQYF
- TRBJ1-5 TRBV6-1 13 few TGTGCCACCGCATGGGGTGTGAATCAGCCCCAGCATTTT CATAWGVNQPQHF
TRBD2 TRBJ2-1 TRBV20-1 15 - TGCAGTGCTAAAGGCCTAGCGGGAGTTCACAATGAGCAGTTCTTC CSAKGLAGVHNEQFF
TRBD2 TRBJ2-3 TRBV12-3/TRBV12-4 12 few TGTGCCAGCAGTTTATGGACTAGAGATCCGTATTTT CASSLWTRDPYF
TRBD1 TRBJ2-1 TRBV12-3/TRBV12-4 16 - TGTGCCAGCAGTCACCGGGGACAGGGGGCCTACAATGAGCAGTTCTTC CASSHRGQGAYNEQFF
- TRBJ2-6 TRBV3-1 16 few TGTGCCAGCAGCCAAGGGACAGTCTCTGGGGCCAACGTCCTGACTTTC CASSQGTVSGANVLTF
TRBD1 TRBJ1-5 TRBV28 17 few TGTGCCAGCAGTTTACGGCGGGGGACAGGGGGCCGTCAGCCCCAGCATTTT CASSLRRGTGGRQPQHF
- TRBJ2-1 TRBV6-2/TRBV6-3 15 - TGTGCCAGTACCCCAAGGGGGGGCCTCCGAAATGAGCAGTTCTTC CASTPRGGLRNEQFF
- TRBJ2-4 TRBV28 14 - TGTGCCAGCAGTTTTCTGGCGCGGGGCGACATTCAGTACTTC CASSFLARGDIQYF
- TRBJ2-7 TRBV29-1 13 - TGCAGCGTTGAAGGACCGAGCTCCTACGAGCAGTACTTC CSVEGPSSYEQYF
- TRBJ1-2 TRBV6-6 13 few TGTGCCAGCACCAAAGGGCTGAACTATGGCTACACCTTC CASTKGLNYGYTF
TRBD1 TRBJ1-1 TRBV6-1 14 few TGTGCCAGCCGCGGGACAGGGCATAGGTCTGAAGCTTTCTTT CASRGTGHRSEAFF
- TRBJ2-1 TRBV7-9 14 - TGTGCCAGCCGCGGACTGGGGCCAAACAATGAGCAGTTCTTC CASRGLGPNNEQFF
TRBD1 TRBJ1-1 TRBV7-2 14 many TGTGCCAGCAGCAGCAGGGGGCTTAGCACTGAAGCTTTCTTT CASSSRGLSTEAFF
- TRBJ2-2 TRBV20-1 14 many TGCAGTGCTAGAGATAATTGGAGGACCGGGGAGCTGTTTTTT CSARDNWRTGELFF
- TRBJ2-4 TRBV20-1 14 - TGCAGTGCTAAGGGGGTGGGACACCTAAACATTCAGTACTTC CSAKGVGHLNIQYF
- TRBJ1-5 TRBV5-8 16 - TGTGCCAGCAGCTTGGTCCCGGGGACCAGCAATCAGCCCCAGCATTTT CASSLVPGTSNQPQHF
- TRBJ2-7 TRBV6-2/TRBV6-3 13 - TGTGCCAGCAGTCGGGACATCGTCTACGAGCAGTACTTC CASSRDIVYEQYF
- TRBJ1-6 TRBV12-3/TRBV12-4 15 - TGTGCCAGCAGTCGCTACTCAGGGGAGGGTTCACCCCTCCACTTT CASSRYSGEGSPLHF
- TRBJ1-2 TRBV9 14 - TGTGCCAGCAATAGAGACGGGCTTAACTATGGCTACACCTTC CASNRDGLNYGYTF